The 32 T cell receptor beta chains reported below all come from one sample, sequenced in a study of T cell responses to AZD1222 COVID-19 vaccine. Measured with immunoSEQ multiplex PCR; TCRdb has only the in-frame clones, and not every one. The data contain about 100,000 clones, around nine tenths of them singletons. Sequences were derived from peripheral blood, sampled on day 0 of AZD1222 vaccination. The source of these receptors is an adult in good health.

The rearrangement links TRBV27 to TRBJ1-2; D not resolved. There are 13 residues in the CDR3. Trimming took off 0 bases at V and 5 bases at J, with 7 bases between the two ends. Germline V gene sequence: CDR1 MNHEY, CDR2 SMNVEV (reference sequence). The CDR3 nucleotides read TGTGCCAGCAGTTTATCCCCCCGATATGGCTACACCTTC. Protein product: CASSLSPRYGYTF.

The chain has TRBV5-6 and TRBJ2-5, with D unresolved. Germline V CDR1 and CDR2: SGHDT, YYEEEE. V lost 1 base, J lost 5 bases, and 9 bases lay in between. CDR3 size: 13 residues. Here the CDR3 reads CASSLRRQETQYF. CDR3 nucleotides: TGTGCCAGCAGCTTGAGGCGCCAGGAGACCCAGTACTTC.

The chain combines TRBV25-1 with TRBJ2-1; D is undetermined. Trimming took off 5 bases at V and 3 bases at J, with 14 bases between the two ends. Germline loops: CDR1 MGHDK, CDR2 SYGVNS. The CDR3 is 15 amino acids. The CDR3 loop is CASSPYRDFYNEQFF. CDR3 nucleotide sequence: TGTGCCAGCAGTCCCTACCGCGACTTCTACAATGAGCAGTTCTTC.

This clone was detected once. This rearrangement joins TRBV11-2 to TRBJ1-1, with 7 positions matching TRBD1. With V trimmed by 4 bases and J by 5 bases, 10 bases remained unmatched. Germline values: CDR1 SGHAT, CDR2 FQNNGV. The CDR3 loop spans 15 amino acids. The CDR3 coding sequence is TGTGCCAGCAGCTCGCTACAGGGGTTGGGGACTGAAGCTTTCTTT. Its protein product is CASSSLQGLGTEAFF.

The chain recombines TRBV5-1 with TRBJ2-6; no definite D call. V shed 7 bases and J shed 4 bases, with 15 bases lying between them. Germline loops: CDR1 SGHRS, CDR2 YFSETQ. CDR3 length equals 15 residues. The CDR3 region has the DNA TGCGCCAGCTCCCTAAAACTCGCCGGGGCCAACGTCCTGACTTTC. Residues: CASSLKLAGANVLTF.

This chain connects TRBV18 to TRBJ1-1; no clear D. CDR3 size: 17 residues. With 0 bases removed from V and 4 bases from J, the gap between germline ends came to 18 bases. Looked up from germline, CDR1 is KGHSH and CDR2 is LQKENI. The DNA for the CDR3 is TGTGCCAGCTCACCACCGGGTTCTGTCCGCCTCTCCACTGAAGCTTTCTTT. As protein: CASSPPGSVRLSTEAFF.

This clone turned up a few times. The J gene is TRBJ2-5, the V gene TRBV7-9; perhaps TRBD2 as D (6 bases). Trimming took off 3 bases at V and 4 bases at J, with 15 bases between the two ends. This CDR3 contains 15 residues. The germline gives CDR1 SEHNR, CDR2 FQNEAQ (reference sequence). In DNA form, the CDR3 reads TGTGCCAGCAGCTTGTTGGAGGGGCTGGCAGAGACCCAGTACTTC. Translating gives CASSLLEGLAETQYF.

The chain carries TRBV7-9 and TRBJ1-1, with D unresolved. The V end lost 0 bases, the J end lost 3 bases, and 8 bases lay between the germline ends. CDR3 length: 14 amino acids. Germline V gene sequence: CDR1 SEHNR, CDR2 FQNEAQ (reference sequence). DNA of the CDR3: TGTGCCAGCAGCTTAGCCGGATCTCACACTGAAGCTTTCTTT. Translating gives CASSLAGSHTEAFF.

The chain recombines TRBV12-3 or TRBV12-4 with TRBJ1-5; D unclear. The length of the CDR3 is 13 residues. V gave up 1 base and J gave up 2 bases, with 3 bases separating them. Here the CDR3 reads CASSLGRNQPQHF. The CDR3 DNA reads as TGTGCCAGCAGTTTAGGACGCAATCAGCCCCAGCATTTT.

The chain uses TRBV5-1 and TRBJ1-1; D may be TRBD1 (6 bases). CDR3 length: 16 amino acids. Germline CDR1 is SGHRS and CDR2 is YFSETQ. The ends were cut back, 3 bases at V and 0 bases at J, with 15 bases in the middle. CDR3 nucleotides: TGCGCCAGCAGCTCTAACCCACAGGGTTTGAACACTGAAGCTTTCTTT. It yields the protein CASSSNPQGLNTEAFF.

The gene calls are TRBV7-9 and TRBJ2-7; a weak D match, TRBD1 (6 bases). The CDR3 sequence is 14 residues long. Germline V lookup: CDR1 SEHNR, CDR2 FQNEAQ (reference sequence). The V and J ends lost 5 bases and 1 base respectively, with 12 bases between them. The DNA for the CDR3 is TGTGCCAGCAGCACCCGGGACACATCCTACGAGCAGTACTTC. It yields the protein CASSTRDTSYEQYF.

The V call is TRBV2, the J call TRBJ1-1; TRBD1 agrees at 9 bases. The CDR3 runs 15 residues. J was trimmed by 4 bases and V by 6 bases; bases with no gene match: 9. Germline CDR1 and CDR2: SNHLY and FYNNEI. The CDR3 protein is CASRVRDRVRTEAFF. The CDR3, as DNA: TGTGCCAGCAGGGTCCGGGACAGGGTACGCACTGAAGCTTTCTTT.

V usage is TRBV15 and J usage is TRBJ2-1; TRBD2 matches at 10 bases. V was pared by 3 bases and J by 0 bases, with 2 bases of the junction left unmatched. Germline lookup yields CDR1 LNHNV and CDR2 YYDKDF (reference sequence). The CDR3 covers 16 residues. DNA of the CDR3: TGTGCCACCAGCAGGGGACTAGCGTACTCCTACAATGAGCAGTTCTTC. Amino acid sequence: CATSRGLAYSYNEQFF.

The V gene is TRBV25-1, the J gene TRBJ1-1, with D unresolved. From germline, CDR1 is MGHDK and CDR2 SYGVNS. The CDR3 length is 16 residues. Trimming took off 3 bases at V and 1 base at J, with 15 bases between the two ends. The DNA for the CDR3 is TGTGCCAGCAGTGACCTCGGACGGACCAAGAACACTGAAGCTTTCTTT. Encoded protein: CASSDLGRTKNTEAFF.

The rearrangement joins TRBV7-2 to TRBJ1-5; D unresolved. Looked up from germline, CDR1 is SGHTA and CDR2 is FQGNSA. This CDR3 is 16 amino acids long. Trimming stripped 2 bases from V and 4 bases from J, with 15 bases between. CDR3 sequence reads: CASSLPPGGPNQPQHF. As DNA, the CDR3 is TGTGCCAGCAGCTTACCCCCCGGAGGGCCGAATCAGCCCCAGCATTTT.

The chain is built from TRBV19 and TRBJ1-1, with a possible D match to TRBD1 (6 bases). The CDR3 is 13 amino acids. The V end lost 8 bases, the J end lost 10 bases, and 20 bases lay between the germline ends. Germline values: CDR1 LNHDA, CDR2 SQIVND (reference sequence). The CDR3 here is CASCPPQGLRAFF. The DNA of the CDR3 is TGTGCCAGTTGCCCCCCACAGGGTCTTAGAGCTTTCTTT.

This chain joins TRBV11-1 and TRBJ2-7; D is unresolved. The V gene's germline CDR1 is SGHAT and CDR2 FQDESV (reference sequence). V was shortened by 5 bases and J by 5 bases, with 16 bases between the two germline ends. The CDR3 has 14 amino acids. The CDR3 DNA reads as TGTGCCAGCAGCACCGGCCCCTCCGGGCACGAGCAGTACTTC. It yields the protein CASSTGPSGHEQYF. Full variable domain (outside the CDR3, taken from reference TRBV11-1 and TRBJ2-7): EAEVAQSPRYKITEKSQAVAFWCDPISGHATLYWYRQILGQGPELLVQFQDESVVDDSQLPKDRFSAERLKGVDSTLKIQPAELGDSAMYLCASSTGPSGHEQYFGPGTRLTVT.

In its sample, this clone was seen a few times. This rearrangement joins TRBV27 to TRBJ1-2; 7 nucleotides line up with TRBD1. CDR3 length: 14 residues. The germline V gene encodes CDR1 MNHEY and CDR2 SMNVEV (reference sequence). V lost 6 bases, J lost 7 bases, and 11 bases stayed unmatched. The CDR3, as DNA: TGTGCCAGCAGGCAACGACAGGGTGGAAGTGGCTACACCTTC. Encoded protein: CASRQRQGGSGYTF.

The V gene is TRBV6-2 or TRBV6-3, the J gene TRBJ2-3; TRBD1 matches 8 bases. This CDR3 region has 15 residues. V gave up 2 bases and J gave up 0 bases; unmatched junction bases: 1. Germline values: CDR1 MNHEY, CDR2 SVGEGT. CDR3 coding DNA: TGTGCCAGCAGTTACCGGGACAGGAGCACAGATACGCAGTATTTT. Translated, it gives CASSYRDRSTDTQYF.

The gene calls are TRBV3-1 (or the pseudogene TRBV3-2) and TRBJ1-2; D is unclear. The CDR3 extends over 12 amino acids. Trimming left V 1 base short and J 6 bases short, with 6 bases between. Germline CDR1 reads LGHDT; CDR2 reads YNNKEL (reference sequence). CDR3 loop: CASSQVVDGYTF. In DNA form, the CDR3 reads TGTGCCAGCAGCCAAGTAGTAGATGGCTACACCTTC.

Only one count was recorded for this clone. The chain carries TRBV18 and TRBJ1-1, with D possibly TRBD1 on 6 matching bases. Trimming left V 2 bases short and J 1 base short, with 11 bases between. Per the germline V gene, CDR1 is KGHSH and CDR2 is LQKENI. The CDR3 runs 15 residues. The CDR3 DNA reads TGTGCCAGCTCACCATCGGGGGGCGGGAACACTGAAGCTTTCTTT. This codes for CASSPSGGGNTEAFF.

The V call is TRBV7-9, the J call TRBJ2-2; D possibly corresponds to TRBD1 (5 bases). V was shortened by 1 base and J by 1 base, with 10 bases between the two germline ends. CDR1 and CDR2 (germline): SEHNR, FQNEAQ (reference sequence). CDR3 length: 16 amino acids. DNA of the CDR3: TGTGCCAGCAGCTTAGTAGGGCAGGGGAACACCGGGGAGCTGTTTTTT. Translated: CASSLVGQGNTGELFF.

This rearrangement joins TRBV5-4 to TRBJ2-3; D not resolved. Trimming pared 3 bases from V and 5 bases from J, leaving 10 bases between. CDR1 and CDR2 (germline): SGHNT, YYREEE (reference sequence). This CDR3 region has 13 residues. CDR3 DNA sequence: TGTGCCAGCAGCTCCCGCGACGGAGATACGCAGTATTTT. This translates into CASSSRDGDTQYF.

The V call is TRBV23-1, the J call TRBJ2-5; 9 bases match TRBD2. TRBV23-1 is an ORF, with its function uncertain. V was clipped by 4 bases and J by 4 bases; unmatched bases: 13. CDR3 size: 17 residues. CDR3 coding DNA: TGCGCCAGCAGTCTTTCCTTCGTAGCGGGAGATATAGAGACCCAGTACTTC. This codes for CASSLSFVAGDIETQYF.

V is TRBV5-1 and J is TRBJ1-1; 8 bases are shared with TRBD1. Germline assignment: CDR1 SGHRS and CDR2 YFSETQ. CDR3 length: 15 amino acids. Trimming took 4 bases from V and 4 from J; bases not matched to a gene: 9. CDR3 sequence reads: CASSPDRGRGTEAFF. The DNA for the CDR3 is TGCGCCAGCAGCCCAGACAGGGGTCGCGGCACTGAAGCTTTCTTT.

The V call is TRBV9, the J call TRBJ1-1; D unclear. Germline CDR1 is SGDLS and CDR2 is YYNGEE. The CDR3 runs to 14 residues. Trimming took off 3 bases at V and 2 bases at J, with 11 bases between the two ends. This CDR3 is CASSAFRSNTEAFF. CDR3 nucleotides: TGTGCCAGCAGCGCTTTCAGGTCTAACACTGAAGCTTTCTTT.

The V call is TRBV9, the J call TRBJ2-1; D perhaps matches TRBD2 (5 bases). The CDR3 contains 16 residues. V was trimmed by 4 bases and J by 6 bases, leaving 20 bases between them. The germline gives CDR1 SGDLS, CDR2 YYNGEE. The DNA of the CDR3 is TGTGCCAGCAGCCCCCGGACGGGATTAGTTGGCAATGAGCAGTTCTTC. This translates into CASSPRTGLVGNEQFF.

This chain links TRBV7-8 with TRBJ1-4; TRBD1 agrees at 7 bases. The germline CDR1 and CDR2 sequences are SGHVS and FQNEAQ. V lost 3 bases, J lost 8 bases, and 12 bases stayed unmatched. The CDR3 spans 16 residues. Written as DNA, the CDR3 is TGTGCCAGCAGCTTCAGTACAGGGGATTTGAACGAAAAACTGTTTTTT. This translates into CASSFSTGDLNEKLFF.

This chain links TRBV7-3 with TRBJ2-1, with a weak D call TRBD2 (6 bases). This CDR3 contains 15 residues. V was cut by 4 bases and J by 12 bases, with 22 bases left in between. Per the germline V gene, CDR1 is SGHTA and CDR2 is FQGTGA. The CDR3 nucleotides read TGTGCCAGCAGCTCGAGATCCGGGACGGAGGGCGTGCAGTTCTTC. Amino acids: CASSSRSGTEGVQFF. Together with reference TRBV7-3 and TRBJ2-1, the CDR3 gives the full variable domain: GAGVSQTPSNKVTEKGKYVELRCDPISGHTALYWYRQSLGQGPEFLIYFQGTGAADDSGLPNDRFFAVRPEGSVSTLKIQRTERGDSAVYLCASSSRSGTEGVQFFGPGTRLTVL.

The V and J genes are TRBV5-6 and TRBJ2-1; the match to TRBD2 covers 10 bases. This CDR3 has 15 residues. CDR1 SGHDT and CDR2 YYEEEE come from the germline V gene. With 5 bases clipped from V and 6 bases from J, the junction kept 8 bases outside the gene matches. Written as DNA, the CDR3 is TGTGCCAGCAGTAGGTTGTCTAGCGGGAGCAATGAGCAGTTCTTC. Its translation is CASSRLSSGSNEQFF.

The J gene is TRBJ2-7, the V gene TRBV4-1; tentatively, D is TRBD2 (6 bases). Germline V lookup: CDR1 MGHRA, CDR2 YSYEKL. The CDR3 is 16 residues long. V was cut by 4 bases and J by 2 bases, with 18 bases left in between. The CDR3 loop is CASSLLGRTGAYEQYF. The DNA of the CDR3 is TGCGCCAGCAGCCTCCTAGGGAGAACGGGAGCCTACGAGCAGTACTTC.

In this sample, this clone is medium-sized. The chain carries TRBV4-2 and TRBJ2-7; 12 nucleotides match TRBD2. CDR1 is LGHNA and CDR2 is YNFKEQ in the germline V gene. After removal of 3 bases from V and 3 bases from J, the junction contained 3 bases not matched to a gene. The CDR3 totals 15 residues. The CDR3 sequence: CASSQATSGGYEQYF. The CDR3 bases are TGTGCCAGCAGCCAGGCGACTAGCGGGGGCTACGAGCAGTACTTC.